This T cell receptor beta chain came from a study of T cells and Merkel cell carcinoma outcomes. General observations from the study: Repertoire plus T-cell density reportedly predicted Merkel cell carcinoma outcomes.

As regards this clone: Its specificity is not known.

The repertoire was sequenced with immunoSEQ multiplex PCR; TCRdb's copy has only in-frame clones and lacks some. The sample consists of around 6,000 clones, under 80% of them appearing once. Sequencing was performed on tumor tissue from Merkel cell carcinoma. The source is a human donor with Merkel cell carcinoma. Some clones in this sample may be carry-over from other donors' samples.

The CDR3 region is CSVESFDRVEQYF. The DNA for the CDR3 is TGCAGCGTTGAAAGTTTCGACAGGGTCGAGCAGTACTTC. The rearrangement joins TRBV29-1 to TRBJ2-5, with 7 bases matching TRBD1. The J call may be incorrect, as the DNA end agrees better with TRBJ2-7. From germline, CDR1 is SQVTM and CDR2 ANQGSEA. This CDR3 is 13 amino acids long.